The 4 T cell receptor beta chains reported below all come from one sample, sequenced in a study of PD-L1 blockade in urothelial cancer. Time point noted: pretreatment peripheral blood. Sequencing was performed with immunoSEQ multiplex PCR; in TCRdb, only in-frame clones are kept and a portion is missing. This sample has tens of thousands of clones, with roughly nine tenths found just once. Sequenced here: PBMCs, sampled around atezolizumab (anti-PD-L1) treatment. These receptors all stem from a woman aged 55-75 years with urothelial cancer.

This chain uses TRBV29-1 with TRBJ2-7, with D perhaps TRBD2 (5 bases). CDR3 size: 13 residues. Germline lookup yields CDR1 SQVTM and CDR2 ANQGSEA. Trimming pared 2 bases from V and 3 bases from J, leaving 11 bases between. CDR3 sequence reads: CSVERVEGYEQYF. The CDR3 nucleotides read TGCAGCGTTGAAAGGGTAGAGGGCTACGAGCAGTACTTC.

Here the CDR3 reads CASSAGGVPSYEQYF. CDR3 coding DNA: TGTGCCAGCAGCGCTGGGGGGGTCCCCTCCTACGAGCAGTACTTC. The gene calls are TRBV9 and TRBJ2-7, with TRBD2 identical over 7 bases. V lost 3 bases and J lost 0; bases outside the gene matches: 6. Germline V lookup: CDR1 SGDLS, CDR2 YYNGEE. The length of the CDR3 is 15 residues.

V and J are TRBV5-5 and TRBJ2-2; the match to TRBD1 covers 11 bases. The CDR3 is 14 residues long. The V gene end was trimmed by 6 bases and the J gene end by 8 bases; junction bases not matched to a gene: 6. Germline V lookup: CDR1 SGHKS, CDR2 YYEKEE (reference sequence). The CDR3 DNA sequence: TGTGCCAGCACCTGGACAGGGGGCCGAGGGGAGCTGTTTTTT. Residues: CASTWTGGRGELFF.

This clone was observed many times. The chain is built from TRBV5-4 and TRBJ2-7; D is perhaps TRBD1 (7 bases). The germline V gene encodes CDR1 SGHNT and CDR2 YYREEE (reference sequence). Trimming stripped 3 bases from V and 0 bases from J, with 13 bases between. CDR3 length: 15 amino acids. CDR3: CASSWGGDSSYEQYF. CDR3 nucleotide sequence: TGTGCCAGCAGCTGGGGCGGGGACAGCTCCTACGAGCAGTACTTC.